This TCR beta chain appears in the sequencing data of a study of blood T cells in healthy people across ages. The V gene's germline CDR1 is LGHNA and CDR2 YSLEER. The CDR3 extends over 14 amino acids. With 0 bases clipped from V and 9 bases from J, the junction kept 5 bases outside the gene matches. This clonotype was observed a handful of times. Isolation yielded PBMCs, at least 6.5 million per sample, in every case. Next came a second PCR, run for roughly 6 to 11 cycles, which used a sample-barcoded 5' primer along with a J-beta primer mix. TCRdb used MiXCR to reprocess the 5' RACE reads, holding one entry per CDR3 protein. The table shows some 1.5 million distinct CDR3 sequences, with 28% occurring only once.

The chain joins TRBV4-3 to TRBJ2-1; 7 bases line up with TRBD2. The clonotype originates from a woman in her thirties in good health. Sequencing used blood. The DNA for the CDR3 is TGCGCCAGCAGCCAAGAAGGACTAGGCGGTGAGCAGTTCTTC. It specifies CASSQEGLGGEQFF.